One T cell receptor (beta chain) is described in this entry. Its cognate antigen is unknown. The protocol was immunoSEQ multiplex PCR, while the TCRdb copy is restricted to in-frame clones and leaves out a portion. This repertoire shows roughly 51,000 clones, 65% to 80% found once; its top ten account for about 10%. The data originate from a study of T cell clones after liver transplantation. In the study overall: Post-transplant blood was tracked for graft-donor-reactive T cell clones identified in a pre-transplant mixed lymphocyte reaction. Three of eight recipients were HCV-positive; others had non-autoimmune, non-viral indications. At least one year of complete immunosuppression withdrawal without enzymes over twice normal defined tolerance.

Study-level points and caveats: Rather than being deleted, graft donor-reactive T cells may have moved into the graft.

This CDR3 is 14 amino acids long. Trimming shortened V by 6 bases and J by 7 bases, and 13 bases separated the two germline ends. Per germline, CDR1 MNHNY and CDR2 SVGAGI (reference sequence). Sequencing was performed on CD4+ T cells from blood, taken approximately 54 months after liver transplant. This TCR derives from a human patient who received a liver transplant. These T cells may partly come from the graft donor. The chain is built from TRBV6-6 and TRBJ1-6; a weak D match, TRBD1 (6 bases). This chain's CDR3 is CASRSGHGNSPLHF. The CDR3, as DNA: TGTGCCAGCAGATCGGGACATGGAAATTCACCCCTCCACTTT.